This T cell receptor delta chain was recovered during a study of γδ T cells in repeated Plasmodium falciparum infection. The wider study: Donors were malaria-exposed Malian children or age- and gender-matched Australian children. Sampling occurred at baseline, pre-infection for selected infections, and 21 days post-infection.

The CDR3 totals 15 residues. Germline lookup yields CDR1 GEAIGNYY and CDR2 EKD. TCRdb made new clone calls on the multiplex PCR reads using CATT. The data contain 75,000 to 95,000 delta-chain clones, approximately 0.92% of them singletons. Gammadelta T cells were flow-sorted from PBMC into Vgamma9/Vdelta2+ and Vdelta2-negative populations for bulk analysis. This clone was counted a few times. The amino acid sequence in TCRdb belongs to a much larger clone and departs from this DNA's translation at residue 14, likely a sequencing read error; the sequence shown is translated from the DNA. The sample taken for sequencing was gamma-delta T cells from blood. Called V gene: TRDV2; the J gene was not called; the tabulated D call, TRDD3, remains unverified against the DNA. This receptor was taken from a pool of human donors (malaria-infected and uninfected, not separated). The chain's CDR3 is CACDTVGIYTDKLTF. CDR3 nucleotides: TGTGCCTGTGACACCGTAGGGATTTACACCGATAAACTCACCTTT.